The T cell receptor (beta chain) described here comes from a study of cytomegalovirus exposure and HLA in healthy donors (dated by TCRdb to about 2017). About the study as a whole: An earlier analysis of some 600 of the donors reported roughly 300 Gb of sequence data and 117 million unique TCR beta sequences obtained from about 179 million T cells. Roughly 300 gigabases of sequencing data and approximately 91 million unique TCR sequences made up an early release that covered about 640 HLA-typed donors. The genetic ancestry cluster associated with self-reported Caucasian donors included 81% of the 398 genotyped donors. The study was designed to test whether signatures of past pathogen exposure could be identified by cataloging public T cell receptors. The study used immunosequencing to profile the T cell repertoires of 666 subjects and linked those repertoires to cytomegalovirus serostatus. Along with the approximately 620-subject first cohort, a separate validation cohort of some 130 different subjects was used. To predict cytomegalovirus infection status, the study brought together high-throughput TCR immunosequencing, statistical association of individual TCRs with disease status, and machine learning. In a later analysis, previously published TCR beta repertoires from hundreds of donors were re-analyzed and high-resolution HLA genotyping was added so that TCR occurrence patterns could be studied. Rather than using new phenotypic data, the later analysis identified candidate immune exposures from TCR beta sequences and from how often those sequences occurred across donors. To decide whether each TCR beta V gene segment behaved as functional or pseudogenic, an earlier analysis of nearly 600 of the donors relied on high-throughput TCR beta sequencing. Donor age, sex, ethnicity and CMV serostatus were compiled alongside the repertoire data. A later genetic analysis used genome-wide SNP genotypes for about 65% of the 666 donors, treating that subset as a discovery cohort. Every repertoire in the discovery cohort had been generated on one and the same sequencing platform. HLA typing included class I and class II loci at four-digit resolution. Typing coverage differed by locus: A, B, C, DRB1 and DQB1 were typed in about 620-630 donors, DQA1 in about 550, DPA1 in roughly 590, and DPB1 in just under 490. Because of strong linkage in the cohort, five DR-DQ haplotypes were treated as single units for association and clustering. Among roughly 400 genotyped donors of the cohort, an average of around 220,000 unique TCR beta nucleotide sequences was sequenced per donor, of which roughly 17% were non-productive.

CDR3 length: 15 amino acids, cysteine to phenylalanine. Only the CDR3 part of the read is kept: 45 bases, read in frame from the first base. Clipping removes 5 bases from V and 1 base from J, with 5 as the unmatched junction base count. CDR1 and CDR2 (SGHTA, FQGNSA) derive from the germline V gene. Libraries were built with the immunoSEQ multiplex PCR assay. A mixture of 60 forward primers for TCR Vbeta segments and 13 reverse primers for TCR Jbeta segments was used in the multiplex PCR. The CDR3 region of rearranged TCR beta genes was amplified from genomic DNA with a multiplex PCR assay. The amplified TCR beta libraries were sequenced on the Illumina HiSeq System as 87-base-pair reads. As for how the authors treated the data: A later analysis counted approximately 84 million unique TCR beta chains across the 550 to 800 repertoires, and some 11 million of these chains were shared by at least two donors. A nearest-neighbor algorithm error-corrected the raw reads and collapsed the reads into unique sequences, merging closely related sequences to remove PCR and sequencing errors. To assign V, D and J gene segments, CDR3 sequences were aligned to IMGT reference sequences. For a sequence to be retained, a match of at least six nucleotides to both a V gene segment and a J gene segment was required. A rearrangement was called productive if the CDR3 had no stop codons and remained in frame with V and J, and every other rearrangement was called non-productive. CDR3 was defined by IMGT convention, running from the second conserved V-encoded cysteine to the conserved J-encoded phenylalanine. The earlier analysis of about 590 of the donors excluded sequences that lacked an unambiguous match to a single V gene segment. An earlier analysis of under 750 of the donors called V segments functional above 56.7% productive rearrangements and segregating when the between-donor standard deviation exceeded 5%. To diagnose cytomegalovirus status from the catalog of TCR beta chain sequences, a statistical classification framework was built. A later analysis assigned V and J genes by comparing TCR nucleotide sequences with IMGT/GENE-DB human TR gene sequences. Using the TCRdist pipeline, a later analysis assigned CDR3 sequences along with most-parsimonious VDJ recombination scenarios. A later analysis defined each TCR beta chain by its CDR3 amino acid sequence plus V-gene family, and excluded reads lacking a unique V-gene family. As a way to deal with suspected cross-contamination and a sequencing artifact, a later analysis dropped 500 to 700 nucleotide sequences that were highly shared and had low generation probability. In a later analysis, a clonal expansion index for each public chain was calculated from normalized within-repertoire ranks of inferred template counts. Generation probabilities in a later analysis came from a VDJ recombination model fitted to out-of-frame rearrangements, and those results were checked against IGoR. A later analysis scored TCR-TCR, TCR-HLA and TCR-CMV co-occurrence with hypergeometric tests, applying a repertoire-size bias correction to TCR pairs. False discovery rates were estimated in a later analysis by permuting HLA or CMV assignments 20 times. In a later analysis, co-occurring TCRs were grouped using DBSCAN, with TCRdist sequence similarity added in when clustering inside HLA-allele-positive subsets. For co-occurrence clustering, repertoires with fewer than 30,000 or more than 120,000 public chains were excluded, along with four or five repertoires with anomalous nucleotide sharing. Not all clones reach the TCRdb copy of this immuneACCESS table, which keeps in-frame sequences only. Checked studies attribute under half of the gap to unresolved V genes and leave the rest unexplained. V and J calls plus clone size are reproduced from that table; the DNA served to infer D and trimming. This sample comprises 100,000 or so clones, more than 60% of them detected only once. The ten largest clones represent about 4.3% of the sample.

Points the paper makes about the study in general: In a later analysis, HLA-associated TCR beta chains showed more clonal expansion and lower generation probabilities than non-associated chains that were equally common. According to a later analysis, most CMV-associated TCR beta chains appeared to be HLA-restricted, and the HLA associations seemed to be driven largely by CMV exposure. The authors suggested that the approach could potentially be extended to other disease states and immunological phenotypes. A group of highly shared sequence variants was considered likely to be a technical artifact of the sequencing pipeline. Compared with the roughly 710-donor mean, donors in an Asian-associated ancestry cluster had fewer N-insertions in productive TCRs, according to a later genetic analysis. The earlier analysis of around 600 of the donors excluded some 15 rarely observed V segments, including chromosome 9 orphons, because counts were too low. Because some donors lacked HLA typing at each locus, the association tests relied only on the typed subset. The study gave a list of about 150 TCR beta chains associated with cytomegalovirus. Only TCR beta chains were sequenced in this cohort, and the absence of alpha or paired-chain data limited detectable features. According to a later analysis, parvovirus B19, influenza, CMV and Epstein-Barr virus appeared linked to several top co-occurrence clusters. When HLA alleles, especially DR and DQ, strongly co-occurred, attributing TCR associations to individual alleles was difficult. Immune exposure information for the cohort was limited to CMV serostatus. Cytomegalovirus status was reported to be diagnosed by the classifier with high specificity and sensitivity in both the original and validation cohorts. In vitro tests confirmed that a few of the cytomegalovirus-associated TCR beta chains recognize cytomegalovirus antigens. Some IMGT-functional V segments, including TRBV6-2 and TRBV6-3, could not be told apart with the 87-base-pair reads, so those segments were excluded. Broadly in line with IMGT annotations, most TCR beta V segments showed up in productive rearrangements about 90% or about 30% of the time in an earlier analysis of 587 of the donors. Sequencing depth was assumed to be roughly uniform across donors in the presence/absence analyses, though that assumption may not hold. A later analysis found that TCR association rates varied across HLA loci, with DRB1 alleles showing the most associated TCRs and HLA-C alleles the fewest. In a later genetic analysis, a missense DCLRE1C variant was associated with V-gene and J-gene trimming of TCR beta chains, and the association was replicated in an independent cohort. While some public TCRs were present in many individuals, most TCR sequences turned up only very rarely across donors. A later analysis associated around 16,000 TCR beta sequences with specific HLA alleles at a false discovery rate of 0.05. Linkage disequilibrium might explain the correlated functional status among segregating V segments, but an unknown experimental factor could not be excluded. A further reported finding was that TCR beta sequences accurately predicted the HLA-A and HLA-B alleles for most subjects in the first cohort.

The cohort was made up of roughly 670 healthy bone marrow donors. At the time of sampling, all cohort members were nominally healthy, though unrecorded immune exposures were likely present. The donor tested CMV seropositive and was one of the 289 seropositive cohort members. Each donor provided a peripheral blood sample, and peripheral blood mononuclear cells were used for TCR beta sequencing. The Qiagen DNeasy Blood Extraction Kit was used to extract genomic DNA from the blood cell samples. For this clone: Its specific antigen is unknown. The input lacks base qualities; no much larger clone sits a single base away.

This TCR was recovered from a woman aged 18-35 years in good health and CMV-seropositive. The V and J segments used are TRBV7-2 and TRBJ2-7; 10 of the junction bases match TRBD1. The sample taken for sequencing was PBMCs. This receptor carries the CDR3 CASSIRQGASYEQYF. Read as DNA, the sequence is TGTGCCAGCAGCATCAGACAGGGGGCATCCTACGAGCAGTACTTC.